This note documents a single TCR beta chain sequence. This clone was observed a handful of times. Its binding antigen is unknown. Within one base of it there is no much larger clone, and no base qualities were kept. This sample was taken from a study of T cells in localized non-small cell lung cancer (dated by TCRdb to between 2020 and 2021). As for the study more broadly: Comparing tumors with uninvolved tumor-adjacent lungs, the study looked at the T cell repertoires of 200 to 250 patients with early-stage NSCLC. The cohort comprised around 240 treatment-naïve NSCLC patients with resected, localized lung tumors. Of the NSCLC patients, fewer than 150 were male and approximately 110 were female, and the mean age was around 66 years.

Broad study findings and their caveats: Multi-region tumor sequencing was not performed, so intratumor heterogeneity could not be excluded. A median of roughly 50 of the top 100 tumor clones turned up in the paired uninvolved adjacent lung, and 25 to 35 of those clones also ranked among the top 100 of that same adjacent lung. Because the study design was exploratory, TCR variables were selected using unadjusted p-values without false-discovery rate correction. Uninvolved tumor-adjacent lung showed the highest T cell clonality, higher than tumor, which suggests more focused antigenic responses in the uninvolved tumor-adjacent lung. Higher blood T cell density associated with longer overall survival, while higher adjacent-lung clonality associated with shorter survival.

At diagnosis, tumor, uninvolved tumor-adjacent lung and peripheral blood were collected and then preserved as a mix of FFPE and fresh-frozen material. The immunoSEQ Assay was used to sequence TCR beta CDR3 regions from DNA. The study's processing was this. To compute T cell density, TCR beta template counts were normalized to usable DNA, which was estimated by amplifying housekeeping genes. Richness was estimated with the preseqR package, extrapolating to 400,000 templates for PBMC samples and 120,000 templates for tissue samples. Clonality was defined by subtracting Pielou's evenness from one. To identify tissue-enriched TCRs, differential abundance testing was run on productive amino-acid clonotypes with a minimum total count of 5 and an alpha of 0.1. Repertoire overlap between compartments was quantified with the Jaccard Index and Morisita Overlap Index. GLIPH grouped TCR beta CDR3s together with public tetramer-defined viral CDR3s, and a viral motif had to include at least three viral sequences and also show V-gene enrichment. TCRdb stores this immuneACCESS table with in-frame sequences only. Part of the clones is absent; in the studies checked, under half of the shortfall reflects unresolved V genes, and no reason is known for the rest. The DNA was the basis for D and trimming; V, J and clone size are from that table. In all, the sample holds about 5,000 clones, and approximately 32% of those were seen once. 12% of the sample lies in the top ten.

From the cysteine through the phenylalanine, the CDR3 covers 14 amino acids. This entry keeps only the CDR3 DNA: 42 bases, framed from base 1. For CDR1 and CDR2, the germline V gene lists MDHEN and SYDVKM. Trimming costs V 5 bases and J 4 bases, and their ends lie 12 bases apart. This specimen consisted of lung tumor tissue, obtained before any cancer treatment. The V and J segments used are TRBV28 and TRBJ1-5; tentative D gene TRBD1, with 5 bases matching. The sequence was obtained from a male donor older than 55 with stage III lung adenocarcinoma. The sequence in DNA is TGTGCCAGCAGTCGTGGGGGAGCTAATCAGCCCCAGCATTTT. It codes for CASSRGGANQPQHF.